Sequencing of this T cell receptor (delta chain) was carried out in a study of Vδ1+ human thymocytes. Worth noting for this clone: The antigen is not known.

After alphabeta T cell depletion, CD3+ Vdelta1+ Vdelta2- thymocytes were sorted. Study-wide results and caveats: Thymic TRG and TRD repertoires appeared highly polyclonal, with Gaussian CDR3 length distributions. About 20% of thymic delta-chain sequences were Vdelta2, with few Vdelta3, unlike blood Vdelta1+ controls.

Extracted RNA was reverse transcribed into cDNA. The CDR3 regions were amplified by multiplex PCR from V-gene primers to a constant-region primer. TCRdb re-called clones from the multiplex PCR reads via CATT. The sample yields 80,000 or so delta-chain clones, 30% to 45% seen once. Germline V gene lookup returns CDR1 TSWWSYY and CDR2 QGS. V trimming: 1 base; J trimming: 1 base; junction bases outside the gene matches: 7. CDR3 length equals 18 residues. The chain carries TRDV1 and TRDJ1; 12 positions agree with TRDD3. The receptor's source is a boy younger than two who had congenital heart surgery. The specimen was Vdelta1+ gamma-delta thymocytes from the thymus. Specified subset: FACS-sorted CD3+ TCRalphabeta- TCRVdelta1+ TCRVdelta2- thymocytes. The CDR3 is CALGERVLGDTGTDKLIF. CDR3 DNA sequence: TGTGCTCTTGGGGAACGTGTACTGGGGGATACCGGCACCGATAAACTCATCTTT.